These T cell receptor beta chains were read from a single sample in a study of blood T cell repertoires in COVID-19. TCRdb's copy holds only in-frame clones and misses some; the assay was immunoSEQ multiplex PCR. The sample has roughly 100,000 clones, about four fifths seen once. The sample taken for sequencing was peripheral blood. The receptors come from a woman older than 75 with acute or convalescent COVID-19. The CDR3 runs from the conserved cysteine through the conserved F or W. The D gene is left open where the match is weak. Not all rows give a size; the values are once, few, many and, for expanded clones, a class.

size: -
D: TRBD1
J: TRBJ2-5
V: TRBV12-3/TRBV12-4
CDR3: CASRAQGAETQYF
DNA: TGTGCCAGCAGGGCTCAGGGGGCAGAGACCCAGTACTTC

size: -
D: TRBD2
J: TRBJ2-1
V: TRBV5-1
CDR3: CASSLERGGNEQFF
DNA: TGCGCCAGCAGCTTGGAGAGGGGAGGGAATGAGCAGTTCTTC

size: -
D: -
J: TRBJ2-5
V: TRBV6-5
CDR3: CASSYRTEETQYF
DNA: TGTGCCAGCAGTTACCGGACAGAAGAGACCCAGTACTTC

size: many
D: -
J: TRBJ1-3
V: TRBV19
CDR3: CASSIDAPSTDSSGNTIYF
DNA: TGTGCCAGTAGTATAGATGCCCCCTCGACGGACAGCTCTGGAAACACCATATATTTT

size: -
D: TRBD1
J: TRBJ2-3
V: TRBV2
CDR3: CASGLQGAATDTQYF
DNA: TGTGCCAGCGGGTTACAGGGGGCAGCCACAGATACGCAGTATTTT

size: -
D: TRBD2
J: TRBJ2-1
V: TRBV5-1
CDR3: CASSLSGGPSYNEQFF
DNA: TGCGCCAGCAGCTTGTCGGGGGGTCCCTCCTACAATGAGCAGTTCTTC

size: few
D: TRBD2
J: TRBJ2-1
V: TRBV27
CDR3: CASKVREGPNEQFF
DNA: TGTGCCAGCAAGGTACGGGAGGGCCCCAATGAGCAGTTCTTC

size: -
D: TRBD1
J: TRBJ2-2
V: TRBV6-4
CDR3: CASRGQATGELFF
DNA: TGTGCCAGCAGAGGACAGGCGACCGGGGAGCTGTTTTTT

size: -
D: TRBD1
J: TRBJ2-5
V: TRBV11-1
CDR3: CASSMDRGRETQYF
DNA: TGTGCCAGCAGCATGGACAGGGGGCGTGAGACCCAGTACTTC

size: few
D: TRBD1
J: TRBJ2-1
V: TRBV2
CDR3: CASSANRGTGVNEQFF
DNA: TGTGCCAGCAGCGCTAATAGGGGGACAGGGGTCAATGAGCAGTTCTTC

size: -
D: TRBD1
J: TRBJ1-5
V: TRBV7-9
CDR3: CASSLTTGGTEDQPQHF
DNA: TGTGCCAGCAGCTTAACGACAGGGGGTACTGAGGATCAGCCCCAGCATTTT

size: few
D: -
J: TRBJ2-7
V: TRBV7-2
CDR3: CASSFGEIYYEQYF
DNA: TGTGCCAGCAGCTTCGGAGAGATCTACTACGAGCAGTACTTC

size: -
D: TRBD1
J: TRBJ2-7
V: TRBV18
CDR3: CASSPGTALTYEQYF
DNA: TGTGCCAGCTCACCCGGGACAGCCCTTACCTACGAGCAGTACTTC

size: -
D: TRBD2
J: TRBJ2-5
V: TRBV27
CDR3: CASSPRTSGRGGETQYF
DNA: TGTGCCAGCAGTCCCCGGACTAGCGGGAGGGGGGGAGAGACCCAGTACTTC

size: -
D: TRBD1
J: TRBJ1-5
V: TRBV10-1
CDR3: CARTGVCQPQHF
DNA: TGCGCCAGGACAGGGGTATGTCAGCCCCAGCATTTT

size: -
D: -
J: TRBJ1-5
V: TRBV7-2
CDR3: CASSQQADQPQHF
DNA: TGTGCCAGCAGCCAGCAGGCAGATCAGCCCCAGCATTTT

size: -
D: -
J: TRBJ2-7
V: TRBV28
CDR3: CASRVAASYEQYF
DNA: TGTGCCAGCAGAGTCGCCGCGTCCTACGAGCAGTACTTC

size: -
D: -
J: TRBJ2-1
V: TRBV4-1
CDR3: CASSQESGRLQFF
DNA: TGCGCCAGCAGCCAAGAGAGCGGGCGTCTCCAGTTCTTC

size: -
D: -
J: TRBJ1-5
V: TRBV29-1
CDR3: CSALDGGNQPQHF
DNA: TGCAGCGCCCTAGACGGGGGCAATCAGCCCCAGCATTTT

size: -
D: TRBD1
J: TRBJ1-3
V: TRBV30
CDR3: CAWGTGHTIYF
DNA: TGTGCCTGGGGGACAGGCCACACCATATATTTT

size: -
D: -
J: TRBJ1-5
V: TRBV20-1
CDR3: CSLGGNQPQHF
DNA: TGCTCCCTTGGGGGGAATCAGCCCCAGCATTTT

size: -
D: -
J: TRBJ2-2
V: TRBV18
CDR3: CASSPYGGELFF
DNA: TGTGCCAGCTCGCCGTACGGCGGGGAGCTGTTTTTT

size: -
D: -
J: TRBJ1-2
V: TRBV5-4
CDR3: CASSPSAGFEYGYTF
DNA: TGTGCCAGCAGCCCCTCGGCGGGGTTCGAATATGGCTACACCTTC

size: -
D: -
J: TRBJ2-7
V: TRBV20-1
CDR3: CSVDSLYEQYF
DNA: TGCAGTGTGGACAGTCTTTACGAGCAGTACTTC

size: once
D: TRBD1
J: TRBJ1-1
V: TRBV29-1
CDR3: CSVGGGRGMNTEAFF
DNA: TGCAGCGTTGGAGGGGGCAGGGGGATGAACACTGAAGCTTTCTTT

size: few
D: -
J: TRBJ1-1
V: TRBV19
CDR3: CASSFRGGAQAFF
DNA: TGTGCCAGTAGTTTCCGAGGCGGGGCCCAAGCTTTCTTT

size: -
D: TRBD2
J: TRBJ2-5
V: TRBV19
CDR3: CASSMGLAGPWRETQYF
DNA: TGTGCCAGTAGTATGGGACTAGCGGGGCCGTGGCGAGAGACCCAGTACTTC